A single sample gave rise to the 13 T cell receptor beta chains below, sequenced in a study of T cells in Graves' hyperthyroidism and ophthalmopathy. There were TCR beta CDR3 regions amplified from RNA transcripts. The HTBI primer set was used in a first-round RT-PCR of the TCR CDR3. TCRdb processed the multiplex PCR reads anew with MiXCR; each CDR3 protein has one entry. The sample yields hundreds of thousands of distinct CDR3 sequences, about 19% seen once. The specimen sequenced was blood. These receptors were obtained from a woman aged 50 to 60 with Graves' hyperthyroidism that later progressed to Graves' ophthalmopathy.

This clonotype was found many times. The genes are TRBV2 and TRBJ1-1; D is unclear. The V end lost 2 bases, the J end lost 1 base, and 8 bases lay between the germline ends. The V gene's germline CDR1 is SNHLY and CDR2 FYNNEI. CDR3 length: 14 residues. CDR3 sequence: CASSEQSGNTEAFF. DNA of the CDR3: TGTGCCAGCAGTGAACAGAGTGGGAACACTGAAGCTTTCTTT.

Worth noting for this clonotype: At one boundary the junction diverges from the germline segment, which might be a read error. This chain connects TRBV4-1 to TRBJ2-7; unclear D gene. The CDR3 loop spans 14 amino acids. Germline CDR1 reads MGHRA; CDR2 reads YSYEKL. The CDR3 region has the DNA TGCGCCAGCAACCAAGTCGGCCTATCCTACGAGCAGTACTTC. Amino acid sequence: CASNQVGLSYEQYF.

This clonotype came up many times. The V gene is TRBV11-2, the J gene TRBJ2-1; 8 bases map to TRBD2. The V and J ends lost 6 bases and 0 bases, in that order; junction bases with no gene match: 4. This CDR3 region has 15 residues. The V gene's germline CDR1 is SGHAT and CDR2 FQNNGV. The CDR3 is CASSVAGYSYNEQFF. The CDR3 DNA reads TGTGCCAGCAGTGTAGCGGGGTACTCCTACAATGAGCAGTTCTTC.

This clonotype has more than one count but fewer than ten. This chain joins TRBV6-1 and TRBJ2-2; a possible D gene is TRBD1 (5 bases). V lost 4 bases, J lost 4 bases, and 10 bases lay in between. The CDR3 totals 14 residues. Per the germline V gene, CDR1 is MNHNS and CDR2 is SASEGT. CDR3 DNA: TGTGCCAGCAGTGGACAGCCGAGCACCGGGGAGCTGTTTTTT. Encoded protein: CASSGQPSTGELFF.

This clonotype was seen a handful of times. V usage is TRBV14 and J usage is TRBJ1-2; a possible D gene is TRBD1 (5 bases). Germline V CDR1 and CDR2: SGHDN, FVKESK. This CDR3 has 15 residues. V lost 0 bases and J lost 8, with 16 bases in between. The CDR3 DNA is TGTGCCAGCAGCCAAGATCCGGGCAGGGCTAAAGGCTACACCTTC. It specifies CASSQDPGRAKGYTF. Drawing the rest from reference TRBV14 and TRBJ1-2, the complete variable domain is EAGVTQFPSHSVIEKGQTVTLRCDPISGHDNLYWYRRVMGKEIKFLLHFVKESKQDESGMPNNRFLAERTGGTYSTLKVQPAELEDSGVYFCASSQDPGRAKGYTFGSGTRLTVV.

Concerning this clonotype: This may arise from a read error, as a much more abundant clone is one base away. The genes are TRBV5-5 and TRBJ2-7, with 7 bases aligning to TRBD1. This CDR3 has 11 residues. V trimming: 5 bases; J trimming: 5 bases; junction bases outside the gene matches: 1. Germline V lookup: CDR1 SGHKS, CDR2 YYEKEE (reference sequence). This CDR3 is CASRQGHEQYF. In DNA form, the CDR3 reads TGTGCCAGCAGACAGGGGCACGAGCAGTACTTC.

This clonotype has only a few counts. The CDR3: CASSPPQGTLHF. For the CDR3, the DNA is TGTGCCAGCAGCCCCCCTCAGGGAACCCTCCACTTT. This chain joins TRBV12-3 or TRBV12-4 and TRBJ1-6, with a tentative D call TRBD1 (5 bases). The length of the CDR3 is 12 residues. V lost 6 bases and J 14 bases, leaving 14 bases between the germline ends.

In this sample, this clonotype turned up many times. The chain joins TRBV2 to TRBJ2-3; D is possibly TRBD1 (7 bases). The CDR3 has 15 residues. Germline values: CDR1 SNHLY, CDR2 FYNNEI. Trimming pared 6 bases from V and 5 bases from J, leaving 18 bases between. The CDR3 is CASSPDREEGDTQYF. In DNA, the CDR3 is TGTGCCAGCAGCCCCGACAGGGAGGAAGGAGATACGCAGTATTTT.

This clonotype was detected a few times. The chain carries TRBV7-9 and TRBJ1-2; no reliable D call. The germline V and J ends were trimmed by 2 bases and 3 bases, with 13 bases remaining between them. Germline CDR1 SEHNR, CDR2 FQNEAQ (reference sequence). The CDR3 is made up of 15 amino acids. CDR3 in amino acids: CASSLFPEEDYGYTF. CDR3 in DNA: TGTGCCAGCAGCTTATTTCCCGAGGAAGACTATGGCTACACCTTC.

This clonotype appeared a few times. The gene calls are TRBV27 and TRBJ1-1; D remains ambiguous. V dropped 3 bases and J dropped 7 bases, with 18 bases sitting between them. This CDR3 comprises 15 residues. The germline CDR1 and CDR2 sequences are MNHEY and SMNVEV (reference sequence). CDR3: CASSFQRRRPGEAFF. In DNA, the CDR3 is TGTGCCAGCAGTTTCCAACGGCGCAGGCCCGGTGAAGCTTTCTTT.

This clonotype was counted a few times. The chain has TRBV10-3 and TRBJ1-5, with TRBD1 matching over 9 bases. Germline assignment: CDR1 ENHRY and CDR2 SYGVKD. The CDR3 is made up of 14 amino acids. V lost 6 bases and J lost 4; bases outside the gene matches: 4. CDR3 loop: CAIRETGGNQPQHF. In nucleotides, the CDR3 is TGTGCCATCAGGGAGACAGGGGGGAATCAGCCCCAGCATTTT.

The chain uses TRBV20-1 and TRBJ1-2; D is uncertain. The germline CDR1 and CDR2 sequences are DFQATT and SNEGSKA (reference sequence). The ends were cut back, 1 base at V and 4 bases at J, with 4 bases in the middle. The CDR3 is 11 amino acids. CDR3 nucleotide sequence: TGCAGTGCTAGAGGGGCCTATGGCTACACCTTC. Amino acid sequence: CSARGAYGYTF.

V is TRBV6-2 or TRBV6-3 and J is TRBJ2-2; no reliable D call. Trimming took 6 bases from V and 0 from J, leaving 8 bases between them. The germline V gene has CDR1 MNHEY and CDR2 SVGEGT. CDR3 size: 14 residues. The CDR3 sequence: CASRGPTNTGELFF. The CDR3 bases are TGTGCCAGCAGAGGGCCCACGAACACCGGGGAGCTGTTTTTT.